A single sample is the source of the 2 T cell receptor beta chains below, sequenced in a study of CD8 T cells in Susac syndrome (dated by TCRdb to between 2018 and 2021). The library was prepared using the immunoSEQ multiplex PCR assay. RNA was extracted using the RNeasy kit, and about 0.45 to 1 ug of the RNA was reverse transcribed with random hexamers. TCRdb passed the public sequencing reads through fastp at Q25 and MiXCR, retaining productive beta sequences. Identical CDR3 proteins give one entry, which carries the most common genes and DNA. The sample contains some 120,000 distinct CDR3 sequences, around 92% of them found a single time. The top ten clones comprise 0.12% of the sample. Sequencing was performed on CD8+ T cells from PBMCs. The receptors were gathered from a human donor in good health.

The chain couples TRBV14 to TRBJ2-1; 10 bases map to TRBD2. CDR3 length: 16 amino acids. Germline CDR1 and CDR2: SGHDN and FVKESK. Trimming cost V 3 bases and J 8 bases; bases outside gene matches: 10. The CDR3 sequence: CASSHLAGAGGDEQFF. CDR3 in DNA: TGTGCCAGCAGCCACCTAGCGGGAGCGGGAGGCGATGAGCAGTTCTTC.

This sequence joins TRBV20-1 and TRBJ2-7, with 10 nucleotides matching TRBD2. The CDR3 spans 13 residues. The germline V gene encodes CDR1 DFQATT and CDR2 SNEGSKA (reference sequence). V lost 3 bases to trimming and J lost 6 bases; unmatched junction nucleotides: 5. CDR3 nucleotides: TGCAGTGCTAGTCGCCGGACTAGCGGCGAGCAGTACTTC. It specifies CSASRRTSGEQYF.